A selection of T cell receptor beta chains follows, all from one sample in a study of blood T cell repertoires in COVID-19. Repertoires were generated with immunoSEQ multiplex PCR, while TCRdb's copy carries only in-frame clones and drops some. This table has roughly 140,000 clones, around 83% appearing once. Sequenced sample: peripheral blood. The receptors were gathered from a woman aged 55-69 years with COVID-19, enrolled during active disease. The CDR3 runs from the conserved cysteine through the conserved F or W. The order of the fields is V gene, J gene, D gene, clone size, CDR3 protein, CDR3 DNA. D genes are given only for firm matches. The size of a clone is reported for some rows only, either as once, few or many, or as a class for expanded clones.

TRBV6-4	TRBJ1-4	TRBD1	once	CASSDAGQYSYEKLFF	TGTGCCAGCAGTGACGCGGGACAGTATTCTTATGAAAAACTGTTTTTT
TRBV5-1	TRBJ1-3	NA	NA	CASSRTFGNTIYF	TGCGCCAGCAGCCGGACTTTTGGAAACACCATATATTTT
TRBV7-9	TRBJ2-1	TRBD2	NA	CASSLGGSRDEQFF	TGTGCCAGCAGCTTGGGCGGGAGTAGGGATGAGCAGTTCTTC
TRBV6-6	TRBJ1-1	NA	NA	CASSYPREGLGTEAFF	TGTGCCAGCAGTTATCCCAGAGAGGGCCTGGGGACTGAAGCTTTCTTT
TRBV6-5	TRBJ1-1	TRBD1	NA	CASSRQGNTEAFF	TGTGCCAGCAGTAGACAGGGAAACACTGAAGCTTTCTTT
TRBV3-1/TRBV3-2	TRBJ2-7	NA	NA	CASSQGPGEKKQYF	TGTGCCAGCAGCCAGGGCCCAGGGGAAAAAAAGCAGTACTTC
TRBV5-1	TRBJ1-1	NA	NA	CASSLATGPEAFF	TGCGCCAGCAGCTTGGCAACAGGTCCTGAAGCTTTCTTT
TRBV18	TRBJ1-1	NA	NA	CASSRGQNTEAFF	TGTGCCAGCTCCCGGGGACAGAACACTGAAGCTTTCTTT
TRBV5-4	TRBJ1-2	NA	NA	CASSFRSSNYGYTF	TGTGCCAGCAGCTTCCGTAGTTCGAACTATGGCTACACCTTC
TRBV29-1	TRBJ1-1	TRBD1	NA	CSSLPGQGTEAFF	TGCAGCTCGCTACCGGGACAGGGGACTGAAGCTTTCTTT
TRBV5-6	TRBJ2-5	NA	NA	CASSPMDTETQYF	TGTGCCAGCAGCCCAATGGACACCGAGACCCAGTACTTC
TRBV7-8	TRBJ2-1	TRBD2	NA	CASSLAYPGTSAHNEQFF	TGTGCCAGCAGCTTAGCTTACCCCGGGACTAGCGCCCACAATGAGCAGTTCTTC
TRBV10-3	TRBJ1-3	NA	once	CAISESDSSGNTIYF	TGTGCCATCAGTGAGTCGGACAGCTCTGGAAACACCATATATTTT
TRBV27	TRBJ1-5	NA	NA	CASSLTGTQPQHF	TGTGCCAGCAGCCTCACAGGGACTCAGCCCCAGCATTTT
TRBV19	TRBJ2-1	NA	once	CASSIGGYSYNEQFF	TGTGCCAGTAGTATAGGAGGGTATTCCTACAATGAGCAGTTCTTC
TRBV7-6	TRBJ1-1	TRBD1	NA	CASSRGQGSGAFF	TGTGCCAGCAGCCGAGGACAGGGGAGCGGAGCTTTCTTT
TRBV7-3	TRBJ1-1	NA	NA	CASSPQGSDTEAFF	TGTGCCAGCAGCCCACAGGGATCGGACACTGAAGCTTTCTTT
TRBV5-8	TRBJ1-4	NA	NA	CASSLDAGWSNEKLFF	TGTGCCAGCAGCTTGGATGCAGGGTGGTCTAATGAAAAACTGTTTTTT
TRBV6-5	TRBJ1-1	NA	NA	CASRHRQDGAFF	TGTGCCAGCAGGCATCGACAGGACGGAGCTTTCTTT
TRBV3-1/TRBV3-2	TRBJ2-3	TRBD2	NA	CASSQRLAGVTDTQYF	TGTGCCAGCAGTCAAAGACTAGCGGGAGTCACAGATACGCAGTATTTT
TRBV24-1	TRBJ2-3	TRBD1	NA	CATSHPLGTGGKDTQYF	TGTGCCACCAGTCACCCCCTCGGGACAGGGGGTAAAGATACGCAGTATTTT
TRBV5-6	TRBJ1-1	TRBD1	NA	CASSVAGTGMLTEAFF	TGTGCCAGCAGCGTCGCCGGGACAGGAATGTTGACTGAAGCTTTCTTT
TRBV4-1	TRBJ1-2	NA	NA	CASSPDSNANYGYTF	TGCGCCAGCAGCCCCGACAGCAATGCTAACTATGGCTACACCTTC
TRBV14	TRBJ1-1	NA	once	CASSQDWLNTEAFF	TGTGCCAGCAGCCAAGATTGGCTTAACACTGAAGCTTTCTTT
TRBV5-1	TRBJ1-4	NA	few	CASSPRMTEGATNEKLFF	TGCGCCAGCAGCCCGAGGATGACAGAGGGGGCAACTAATGAAAAACTGTTTTTT
TRBV7-3	TRBJ1-1	NA	NA	CASSFPQGNTEAFF	TGTGCCAGCAGTTTTCCACAGGGGAACACTGAAGCTTTCTTT
TRBV3-1/TRBV3-2	TRBJ1-2	NA	NA	CASSQDRRQGYGYTF	TGTGCCAGCAGCCAAGATCGGCGGCAGGGATATGGCTACACCTTC
TRBV6-2/TRBV6-3	TRBJ1-1	NA	NA	CASSSRRLNTEAFF	TGTGCCAGCAGTTCGAGGCGCTTGAACACTGAAGCTTTCTTT
TRBV5-1	TRBJ1-2	NA	NA	CASRLSGVGYTF	TGCGCCAGCAGACTATCAGGGGTCGGCTACACCTTC
TRBV4-1	TRBJ2-7	NA	NA	CASSPPGDTIPYEQYF	TGCGCCAGCAGCCCCCCCGGGGACACGATCCCTTACGAGCAGTACTTC
TRBV3-1/TRBV3-2	TRBJ1-2	TRBD1	NA	CASYSRDRGLYGYTF	TGTGCCAGCTACTCGCGGGACAGGGGACTTTATGGCTACACCTTC
TRBV4-1	TRBJ1-5	NA	NA	CASSQDRASNQPQHF	TGCGCCAGCAGCCAAGATAGAGCCAGCAATCAGCCCCAGCATTTT
TRBV5-6	TRBJ1-3	NA	NA	CASSAGGSGNTIYF	TGTGCCAGCAGCGCCGGGGGCTCTGGAAACACCATATATTTT
TRBV11-2	TRBJ1-5	NA	NA	CASSSSGAQHF	TGTGCCAGCAGCTCTTCGGGAGCCCAGCATTTT
TRBV6-5	TRBJ1-1	TRBD1	NA	CASSYSAGGGETEAFF	TGTGCCAGCAGTTACTCGGCAGGGGGCGGTGAAACTGAAGCTTTCTTT
TRBV18	TRBJ1-3	NA	NA	CASEVQGSGNTIYF	TGTGCCAGCGAAGTACAGGGCTCTGGAAACACCATATATTTT
TRBV6-4	TRBJ1-1	TRBD1	NA	CASSALGQGGGKTFF	TGTGCCAGCAGTGCCCTTGGACAGGGAGGAGGGAAAACTTTCTTT
TRBV3-1/TRBV3-2	TRBJ1-1	TRBD1	NA	CASSPRGQVNTEAFF	TGTGCCAGCAGCCCAAGGGGACAGGTGAACACTGAAGCTTTCTTT
TRBV14	TRBJ1-2	TRBD1	NA	CASSPQGESYGYTF	TGTGCCAGCAGCCCCCAGGGGGAAAGCTATGGCTACACCTTC
TRBV6-6	TRBJ1-5	TRBD1	NA	CASSPGQGVQPQHF	TGTGCCAGCAGCCCTGGACAGGGCGTTCAGCCCCAGCATTTT